The 32 T cell receptor beta chains listed next were all sequenced from one sample in a study of blood T cell repertoires in COVID-19. This table comes from immunoSEQ multiplex PCR, and its TCRdb copy is limited to in-frame clones, with some not included. There are about 220,000 clones in the sample; about 80% occur only once, and less than 2.5% lies in the top ten. Sequencing was done on a sample of peripheral blood. The receptors stem from a woman aged 55 to 70 with acute or convalescent COVID-19.

A few counts support this clone. The chain couples TRBV2 to TRBJ2-3; 8 nucleotides line up with TRBD2. Trimming at V came to 7 bases and at J to 1 base, leaving 28 bases not matched to a gene. Germline CDR1 reads SNHLY; CDR2 reads FYNNEI. This CDR3 contains 22 residues. The CDR3 protein is CASIITHHQGERGGLRTDTQYF. The CDR3 DNA reads as TGTGCCAGCATTATTACCCATCACCAAGGGGAACGGGGGGGCTTACGCACAGATACGCAGTATTTT.

The chain couples TRBV14 to TRBJ1-1; D possibly corresponds to TRBD1 (5 bases). CDR1 and CDR2 from the germline V gene are SGHDN and FVKESK. The CDR3 consists of 15 residues. Trimming pared 5 bases from V and 6 bases from J, leaving 19 bases between. The CDR3 bases are TGTGCCAGCAGCGTAAGTGCGGGGGGAAACGCTGAAGCTTTCTTT. The encoded protein is CASSVSAGGNAEAFF.

CDR3 DNA sequence: TGTGCCAGCAGCTTAGGGCTAGCGGGGGGCCTTTCCAAAGATACGCAGTATTTT. It is translated as CASSLGLAGGLSKDTQYF. V gene TRBV7-9 combines with J gene TRBJ2-3; 11 nucleotides match TRBD2. Losses at the gene ends were 1 base for V and 5 bases for J; bases not matched to a gene: 11. The CDR3 is 18 residues long. Germline assignment: CDR1 SEHNR and CDR2 FQNEAQ (reference sequence).

This rearrangement joins TRBV6-5 to TRBJ2-5; maybe TRBD2 (6 bases). This CDR3 is built from 16 residues. CDR1 MNHEY and CDR2 SVGAGI come from the germline V gene. Trimming shortened V by 0 bases and J by 3 bases, and 14 bases separated the two germline ends. The CDR3 nucleotides are TGTGCCAGCAGTTACTCGGTCCCAGCGGGTGAAGAGACCCAGTACTTC. This translates into CASSYSVPAGEETQYF.

J is TRBJ1-2 and V is TRBV27, with 8 nucleotides matching TRBD1. V was clipped by 3 bases and J by 4 bases; unmatched bases: 7. The CDR3 is 15 amino acids. Germline assignment: CDR1 MNHEY and CDR2 SMNVEV (reference sequence). This CDR3 is CASSFSGTGIYGYTF. CDR3 bases: TGTGCCAGCAGTTTTTCCGGGACAGGAATCTATGGCTACACCTTC.

As to this clone: One end of the junction fails to match germline, which may point to a read error. The chain has TRBV4-2 and TRBJ2-2; maybe TRBD2 (5 bases). Germline V gene data show CDR1 as LGHNA and CDR2 as YNFKEQ. The CDR3 length is 16 residues. The CDR3 here is CASSQSWELVTWELFF. For the CDR3, the DNA is TGTGCCAGCAGCCAATCTTGGGAACTAGTCACCTGGGAGCTGTTTTTT.

This clone was recorded only once. The chain recombines TRBV25-1 with TRBJ2-1, with 9 bases fitting TRBD2. CDR3 length: 14 amino acids. The V gene end was trimmed by 4 bases and the J gene end by 8 bases; junction bases not matched to a gene: 6. Germline V gene lookup returns CDR1 MGHDK and CDR2 SYGVNS. The CDR3 is CASSGGSGGDEQFF. As DNA, the CDR3 is TGTGCCAGCAGTGGGGGTAGCGGGGGCGATGAGCAGTTCTTC.

This clone was picked up one time. V usage is TRBV5-1 and J usage is TRBJ2-1; TRBD2 matches at 12 bases. After removal of 0 bases from V and 8 bases from J, the junction contained 3 bases not matched to a gene. CDR1 SGHRS and CDR2 YFSETQ come from the germline V gene. The CDR3 runs to 15 residues. CDR3 nucleotides: TGCGCCAGCAGCTTGGGACTAGCGGGGGTAGATGAGCAGTTCTTC. Residues: CASSLGLAGVDEQFF.

The rearrangement links TRBV27 to TRBJ2-7, with TRBD1 matching 9 bases. This CDR3 spans 15 amino acids. The V gene's germline CDR1 is MNHEY and CDR2 SMNVEV (reference sequence). The V segment lost 4 bases and the J segment 6 bases; nucleotides outside the gene matches: 10. CDR3 in amino acids: CASSSSGQGFSEQYF. The DNA for the CDR3 is TGTGCCAGCAGTTCCTCGGGACAGGGTTTTAGCGAGCAGTACTTC.

The rearrangement uses TRBV7-2 and TRBJ1-3; D remains ambiguous. The CDR3 has 17 residues. Trimming stripped 0 bases from V and 0 bases from J, with 12 bases between. Per germline, CDR1 SGHTA and CDR2 FQGNSA. Written as DNA, the CDR3 is TGTGCCAGCAGCTTAGCGCTACAGACTAGCTCTGGAAACACCATATATTTT. Translated: CASSLALQTSSGNTIYF.

V is TRBV9 and J is TRBJ2-5; D possibly corresponds to TRBD1 (5 bases). Germline V gene sequence: CDR1 SGDLS, CDR2 YYNGEE. The CDR3 totals 15 residues. Trimming cost V 5 bases and J 7 bases, with 21 bases left between them. CDR3 DNA: TGTGCCAGCAGTGCTGTTCAGGGAAATCAGGCGACCCAGTACTTC. Translating it yields CASSAVQGNQATQYF.

The CDR3: CASSPRGGSSYEQYF. Here the CDR3 DNA reads TGTGCCAGCAGCCCGCGGGGGGGCTCCTCCTACGAGCAGTACTTC. The rearrangement joins TRBV9 to TRBJ2-7, with TRBD2 matching 9 bases. The trim removed 4 bases at V and 0 bases at J, leaving 5 bases unmatched. The CDR3 contains 15 residues. Germline V lookup: CDR1 SGDLS, CDR2 YYNGEE.

CDR3 sequence reads: CASSPGGRRNTEAFF. DNA for the CDR3: TGTGCCAGCTCACCCGGAGGGAGGCGGAACACTGAAGCTTTCTTT. The chain links TRBV18 to TRBJ1-1; D not certain. CDR3 size: 15 residues. V lost 3 bases and J 1 base, leaving 12 bases between the germline ends. CDR1 and CDR2 from the germline V gene are KGHSH and LQKENI.

This clone was recorded once. The CDR3 nucleotides are TGTGCCAGCAGCTTCGGACTAGCGGGGGGCGGGGAGCTGTTTTTT. Translation gives CASSFGLAGGGELFF. The rearrangement joins TRBV7-8 to TRBJ2-2, with 14 bases that match TRBD2. Germline CDR1 SGHVS, CDR2 FQNEAQ. The CDR3 runs 15 residues. Trimming removed 3 bases from V and 7 bases from J; junction bases left unmatched: 1.

The genes are TRBV5-6 and TRBJ1-2; 11 positions match TRBD1. The CDR3 extends over 17 amino acids. Germline lookup yields CDR1 SGHDT and CDR2 YYEEEE. Unmatched junction bases numbered 8, after V lost 2 bases and J lost 2 bases. DNA for the CDR3: TGTGCCAGCAGCTTCCCCCCAGGACAGGGGGCGAACTATGGCTACACCTTC. Its translation: CASSFPPGQGANYGYTF. Using reference TRBV5-6 and TRBJ1-2 for the parts outside the CDR3, the full variable domain is DAGVTQSPTHLIKTRGQQVTLRCSPKSGHDTVSWYQQALGQGPQFIFQYYEEEERQRGNFPDRFSGHQFPNYSSELNVNALLLGDSALYLCASSFPPGQGANYGYTFGSGTRLTVV.

This rearrangement joins TRBV18 to TRBJ1-2; the match to TRBD1 covers 8 bases. Looked up from germline, CDR1 is KGHSH and CDR2 is LQKENI. The CDR3 loop spans 19 amino acids. The V and J ends lost 3 bases and 0 bases, in that order; junction bases with no gene match: 15. The CDR3 region is CASSPKGQGARVANYGYTF. The CDR3 DNA reads as TGTGCCAGCTCACCTAAAGGACAGGGAGCACGGGTTGCTAACTATGGCTACACCTTC.

The chain employs TRBV5-6 and TRBJ1-2; TRBD1 matches at 9 bases. Per germline, CDR1 SGHDT and CDR2 YYEEEE. Trimming cost V 7 bases and J 6 bases; bases outside gene matches: 10. The CDR3 has 14 amino acids. CDR3 loop: CASVKTGGLDGYTF. In DNA form, the CDR3 reads TGTGCCAGCGTCAAAACAGGGGGCTTAGATGGCTACACCTTC.

The chain recombines TRBV2 with TRBJ1-2, with D tentatively TRBD1 (5 bases). V lost 2 bases and J lost 4, with 11 bases in between. Germline CDR1 is SNHLY and CDR2 is FYNNEI. The CDR3 length is 14 residues. In DNA form, the CDR3 reads TGTGCCAGCAGTGAATTGGGGGGGAGCTATGGCTACACCTTC. Protein: CASSELGGSYGYTF.

The chain is built from TRBV3-1 (or the pseudogene TRBV3-2) and TRBJ1-2, with 9 bases aligning to TRBD1. The CDR3 sequence is 17 residues long. The V segment lost 4 bases and the J segment 8 bases; nucleotides outside the gene matches: 17. Per germline, CDR1 LGHDT and CDR2 YNNKEL (reference sequence). The CDR3 loop reads CASSPQGGTGRFGGYTF. CDR3 coding DNA: TGTGCCAGCAGCCCCCAAGGCGGGACAGGGAGGTTTGGCGGCTACACCTTC.

This CDR3 reads CASSQDPVGDRGNEQFF. The CDR3 bases are TGTGCCAGCAGCCAAGATCCGGTAGGGGACAGGGGTAATGAGCAGTTCTTC. This chain joins TRBV4-2 and TRBJ2-1; 10 bases are a match to TRBD1. There are 17 residues in the CDR3. Germline V lookup: CDR1 LGHNA, CDR2 YNFKEQ. Germline trimming cut 0 bases from V and 7 bases from J; bases unmatched to any gene: 9.

The V call is TRBV5-4, the J call TRBJ1-2, with D possibly matching TRBD1 (6 bases). The germline CDR1 and CDR2 sequences are SGHNT and YYREEE (reference sequence). This CDR3 spans 16 amino acids. V lost 1 base and J 4 bases, leaving 17 bases between the germline ends. CDR3 amino acids: CASSLREGGLFYGYTF. DNA of the CDR3: TGTGCCAGCAGCTTGCGGGAGGGGGGATTATTCTATGGCTACACCTTC.

The CDR3 nucleotides are TGTGCCAGCAAGATTGAACTGCCCACTGAAGCTTTCTTT. Translating it yields CASKIELPTEAFF. V is TRBV6-6 and J is TRBJ1-1; D not certain. Germline-derived CDR1 and CDR2 are MNHNY and SVGAGI (reference sequence). The CDR3 sequence is 13 residues long. V was shortened by 7 bases and J by 4 bases, with 13 bases between the two germline ends.

This clone has only a few counts. This rearrangement joins TRBV6-6 to TRBJ1-1, with TRBD1 matching 10 bases. This CDR3 has 15 residues. Per germline, CDR1 MNHNY and CDR2 SVGAGI (reference sequence). With V trimmed by 5 bases and J by 5 bases, 8 bases remained unmatched. DNA for the CDR3: TGTGCCAGCAGTAGACGGACAGGGGGGAGGACTGAAGCTTTCTTT. Amino acids: CASSRRTGGRTEAFF.

The gene calls are TRBV30 and TRBJ1-1; no firm D call. Per germline, CDR1 GTSNPN and CDR2 SVGIG (reference sequence). V was cut by 3 bases and J by 5 bases, with 16 bases left in between. The CDR3 sequence is 14 residues long. The CDR3 sequence: CAWRLSGGGTEAFF. The CDR3 DNA sequence: TGTGCCTGGAGGTTGTCGGGAGGAGGTACTGAAGCTTTCTTT.

CDR3 loop: CSVEDRSNTEAFF. As DNA, the CDR3 is TGCAGCGTTGAAGATCGGTCGAACACTGAAGCTTTCTTT. The rearrangement uses TRBV29-1 and TRBJ1-1; D not resolved. The CDR3 runs 13 residues. Germline loops: CDR1 SQVTM, CDR2 ANQGSEA. The V end was cut by 0 bases, the J end by 1 base, with 6 bases between. The whole variable domain, remainder taken from reference TRBV29-1 and TRBJ1-1, is SAVISQKPSRDICQRGTSLTIQCQVDSQVTMMFWYRQQPGQSLTLIATANQGSEATYESGFVIDKFPISRPNLTFSTLTVSNMSPEDSSIYLCSVEDRSNTEAFFGQGTRLTVV.

CDR3 DNA: TGCAGCGTTGCTGAGACTAGGGAACCAGAGACCCAGTACTTC. Its translation is CSVAETREPETQYF. The rearrangement uses TRBV29-1 and TRBJ2-5; weak D call: TRBD2 (6 bases). V lost 4 bases, J lost 4 bases, and 16 bases lay in between. Germline V gene sequence: CDR1 SQVTM, CDR2 ANQGSEA. CDR3 length: 14 residues.

This clone came up once. This sequence joins TRBV3-1 (or the pseudogene TRBV3-2) and TRBJ1-6, with D maybe TRBD1 (5 bases). Germline CDR1 and CDR2: LGHDT and YNNKEL (reference sequence). CDR3 size: 14 residues. V was shortened by 4 bases and J by 2 bases, with 6 bases between the two germline ends. CDR3 loop: CASSRTPYNSPLHF. In DNA, the CDR3 is TGTGCCAGCAGCCGGACACCCTATAATTCACCCCTCCACTTT.

The chain combines TRBV6-2 or TRBV6-3 with TRBJ1-2, with D unclear. Trimming pared 4 bases from V and 2 bases from J, leaving 8 bases between. Per the germline V gene, CDR1 is MNHEY and CDR2 is SVGEGT. The CDR3 loop spans 13 amino acids. CDR3 sequence: CASSSFQNYGYTF. The CDR3 DNA reads TGTGCCAGCAGTTCTTTCCAGAACTATGGCTACACCTTC.

J is TRBJ2-5 and V is TRBV10-3, with 9 bases identical to TRBD1. Germline CDR1 and CDR2: ENHRY and SYGVKD. J lost 2 bases, V lost 4 bases, and 8 bases had no gene match. CDR3 size: 16 residues. CDR3 protein: CAISAAPGQGQETQYF. The CDR3 DNA reads TGTGCCATCAGTGCGGCTCCGGGACAGGGTCAAGAGACCCAGTACTTC.

The rearrangement links TRBV9 to TRBJ1-2, with D possibly matching TRBD1 (5 bases). Between the trimmed V and J ends, which lost 4 bases and 8 bases, there was a span of 18 bases. Germline V gives CDR1 SGDLS, CDR2 YYNGEE. CDR3 length: 14 amino acids. In DNA, the CDR3 is TGTGCCAGCAGCCCAGAGGTCGGGGGTCGCGGCTACACCTTC. This codes for CASSPEVGGRGYTF.

This clone has just a few counts. The chain uses TRBV5-1 and TRBJ1-2; D possibly corresponds to TRBD1 (6 bases). CDR1 is SGHRS and CDR2 is YFSETQ in the germline V gene. The CDR3 contains 14 residues. With 2 bases removed from V and 8 bases from J, the gap between germline ends came to 16 bases. CDR3 sequence (DNA): TGCGCCAGCAGCTTTGTGGGGGCAGAATACGGCTACACCTTC. It encodes CASSFVGAEYGYTF.

The genes are TRBV27 and TRBJ1-2; 7 bases line up with TRBD1. This CDR3 is 13 amino acids long. CDR1 and CDR2 from the germline V gene are MNHEY and SMNVEV (reference sequence). The J segment lost 10 bases and the V segment lost 6 bases, leaving 11 bases of the junction unmatched. Here the CDR3 DNA reads TGTGCCAGCAGCTCACAGGGGCTTAGGGACTACACCTTC. Its translation: CASSSQGLRDYTF.